The clone carrying this T cell receptor beta chain was seen a few times. The sample is drawn from a study of control samples from healthy donors and cancer patients. CDR3 length: 15 residues. Trimming took off 3 bases at V and 7 bases at J, with 14 bases between the two ends. Germline lookup yields CDR1 SGDLS and CDR2 YYNGEE. Sequenced by immunoSEQ multiplex PCR; TCRdb stores in-frame clones only, minus some. The sample holds more than 75,000 clones; about nine tenths are singletons and the top ten take 4.5% to 7%. The specimen was blood. This rearrangement joins TRBV9 to TRBJ1-6; no firm D call. The clonotype comes from a man aged 45-65 years in good health. The CDR3 region is CASSAAISRNSPLHF. CDR3 coding DNA: TGTGCCAGCAGCGCGGCTATAAGCAGGAATTCACCCCTCCACTTT.